The next 17 T cell receptor beta chains were all read from a single sample in a study of blood T cell repertoires in COVID-19. Measured with immunoSEQ multiplex PCR; TCRdb has only the in-frame clones, and not every one. Of 280,000 or so clones listed, nearly 90% are singletons. The source material was PBMCs or T cells enriched from blood (not recorded which). The receptor source for this set is a young woman with acute COVID-19.

The chain links TRBV7-9 to TRBJ2-7, with D maybe TRBD2 (6 bases). Germline CDR1 SEHNR, CDR2 FQNEAQ (reference sequence). Trimming removed 5 bases at V and 0 bases at J, with 14 bases between. The length of the CDR3 is 15 residues. The DNA for the CDR3 is TGTGCCAGCAGCCCAGACGGCGGGGTCTCCTACGAGCAGTACTTC. Protein sequence: CASSPDGGVSYEQYF. The full variable domain, its missing parts supplied by reference TRBV7-9 and TRBJ2-7, is DTGVSQNPRHKITKRGQNVTFRCDPISEHNRLYWYRQTLGQGPEFLTYFQNEAQLEKSRLLSDRFSAERPKGSFSTLEIQRTEQGDSAMYLCASSPDGGVSYEQYFGPGTRLTVT.

The gene calls are TRBV5-4 and TRBJ2-7; possible D gene TRBD1, 7 bases. The CDR3 loop spans 15 amino acids. CDR1 and CDR2 from the germline V gene are SGHNT and YYREEE (reference sequence). V was clipped by 0 bases and J by 3 bases, with 13 bases between them. The CDR3 nucleotides are TGTGCCAGCAGCTTGGCACAGGGGACTCACTACGAGCAGTACTTC. It translates to CASSLAQGTHYEQYF.

The genes are TRBV9 and TRBJ2-1, with 11 bases aligning to TRBD2. The V gene's germline CDR1 is SGDLS and CDR2 YYNGEE. The CDR3 is made up of 15 amino acids. Trimming cost V 4 bases and J 4 bases; bases outside gene matches: 4. Here the CDR3 reads CASSSRLAGYNEQFF. Here the CDR3 DNA reads TGTGCCAGCAGCTCCCGACTAGCGGGATACAATGAGCAGTTCTTC.

The chain recombines TRBV6-2 or TRBV6-3 with TRBJ2-1; D possibly corresponds to TRBD2 (5 bases). This CDR3 has 15 amino acids. Trimming shortened V by 2 bases and J by 3 bases, and 11 bases separated the two germline ends. The V gene's germline CDR1 is MNHEY and CDR2 SVGEGT. CDR3 amino acids: CASSYDASGYNEQFF. In DNA form, the CDR3 reads TGTGCCAGCAGTTACGACGCCAGCGGCTACAATGAGCAGTTCTTC.

The CDR3 loop reads CAWSGGTLSSYEQYF. The CDR3 bases are TGTGCCTGGAGTGGCGGGACTCTGAGCTCCTACGAGCAGTACTTC. V gene TRBV30 combines with J gene TRBJ2-7, with a possible D match to TRBD2 (6 bases). This CDR3 comprises 15 residues. Per germline, CDR1 GTSNPN and CDR2 SVGIG (reference sequence). The V end lost 1 base, the J end lost 0 bases, and 13 bases lay between the germline ends.

The rearrangement links TRBV29-1 to TRBJ1-1, with D unresolved. The CDR3 spans 11 residues. The V gene lost 6 bases and the J gene lost 5 bases, with 10 bases spanning the gap. Germline V CDR1 and CDR2: SQVTM, ANQGSEA. The CDR3 nucleotides are TGCAGCGTACGAGAGGGTACTGAAGCTTTCTTT. This gives the protein CSVREGTEAFF. The full variable domain, completed using reference TRBV29-1 and TRBJ1-1, is SAVISQKPSRDICQRGTSLTIQCQVDSQVTMMFWYRQQPGQSLTLIATANQGSEATYESGFVIDKFPISRPNLTFSTLTVSNMSPEDSSIYLCSVREGTEAFFGQGTRLTVV.

A few counts support this clone. Other DNA sequences in the same sample also yield this CDR3. The rearrangement joins TRBV4-3 to TRBJ2-1; tentatively, D is TRBD2 (6 bases). There are 15 residues in the CDR3. CDR1 is LGHNA and CDR2 is YSLEER in the germline V gene. Deletions cut 1 base from V and 3 bases from J, with 10 bases between. CDR3: CASSQGSGVYNEQFF. As DNA, the CDR3 is TGCGCCAGCAGCCAAGGTAGCGGAGTCTACAATGAGCAGTTCTTC.

The CDR3 region is CASSLEGSRGTEAFF. The CDR3 DNA reads TGTGCCAGCAGCTTAGAGGGTTCCAGGGGGACTGAAGCTTTCTTT. The genes are TRBV7-2 and TRBJ1-1, with 7 bases fitting TRBD1. The trim removed 1 base at V and 5 bases at J, leaving 7 bases unmatched. Per germline, CDR1 SGHTA and CDR2 FQGNSA. This CDR3 region has 15 residues.

This chain uses TRBV9 with TRBJ1-2; D not certain. This CDR3 region has 13 residues. The V end was cut by 4 bases, the J end by 8 bases, with 15 bases between. CDR1 and CDR2 (germline): SGDLS, YYNGEE. In DNA, the CDR3 is TGTGCCAGCAGCTATAGTCAGGTTTCGGGCTACACCTTC. This gives the protein CASSYSQVSGYTF. Using reference TRBV9 and TRBJ1-2 for the parts outside the CDR3, the full variable domain is DSGVTQTPKHLITATGQRVTLRCSPRSGDLSVYWYQQSLDQGLQFLIQYYNGEERAKGNILERFSAQQFPDLHSELNLSSLELGDSALYFCASSYSQVSGYTFGSGTRLTVV.

CDR3 bases: TGTGCCAGCAGCCGCCGGGAAGCAAACACTGAAGCTTTCTTT. This encodes CASSRREANTEAFF. The chain carries TRBV2 and TRBJ1-1; D gene ambiguous. Trimming took off 6 bases at V and 2 bases at J, with 13 bases between the two ends. Germline V gene data show CDR1 as SNHLY and CDR2 as FYNNEI. This CDR3 comprises 14 residues.

V and J are TRBV21-1 and TRBJ2-5; the table's D call, TRBD2, has no DNA check behind it. TRBV21-1 is classified as a pseudogene. The CDR3 is made up of 19 amino acids. The CDR3 sequence: CASSPIREGGKWGKETQYF. The CDR3 coding sequence is TGTGCCAGCAGCCCAATAAGGGAGGGCGGCAAGTGGGGGAAAGAGACCCAGTACTTC.

As for this clone: This sample includes further DNA sequences coding for the same CDR3. The chain has TRBV6-5 and TRBJ1-1; tentative D call: TRBD1 (5 bases). CDR3 size: 13 residues. V was trimmed by 6 bases and J by 1 base, leaving 9 bases between them. Germline V lookup: CDR1 MNHEY, CDR2 SVGAGI. The CDR3 DNA sequence: TGTGCCAGCAGCAGGGCAGGGAACACTGAAGCTTTCTTT. It is translated as CASSRAGNTEAFF.

The CDR3 DNA is TGTGCCTGGAGTAGCGGGAGTTTCAATGAGCAGTTCTTC. Its protein is CAWSSGSFNEQFF. The V gene is TRBV30, the J gene TRBJ2-1; 8 bases are a match to TRBD2. The CDR3 totals 13 residues. Germline CDR1 is GTSNPN and CDR2 is SVGIG (reference sequence). V shed 2 bases, J shed 6 bases, and the junction held 3 bases outside the gene matches.

V usage is TRBV7-2 and J usage is TRBJ2-2, with D perhaps matching TRBD1 (6 bases). Trimming took off 1 base at V and 4 bases at J, with 13 bases between the two ends. The germline gives CDR1 SGHTA, CDR2 FQGNSA. There are 16 residues in the CDR3. Here the CDR3 DNA reads TGTGCCAGCAGCTTAGGTTTGGGGGCCGTCACCGGGGAGCTGTTTTTT. Translation gives CASSLGLGAVTGELFF.

This clone was seen just once. The chain carries TRBV27 and TRBJ1-2; possible D gene TRBD1, 6 bases. V was clipped by 5 bases and J by 0 bases, with 16 bases between them. This CDR3 is 16 amino acids long. Germline assignment: CDR1 MNHEY and CDR2 SMNVEV (reference sequence). The CDR3 sequence: CASSPRTAITNYGYTF. The CDR3, as DNA: TGTGCCAGCAGTCCACGGACAGCGATTACTAACTATGGCTACACCTTC.

V and J are TRBV14 and TRBJ2-5; D is unclear. The CDR3 sequence is 16 residues long. Trimming took off 4 bases at V and 0 bases at J, with 15 bases between the two ends. Looked up from germline, CDR1 is SGHDN and CDR2 is FVKESK. The CDR3 region has the DNA TGTGCCAGCAGCCCCTCTGAGCAGCGCGACCAAGAGACCCAGTACTTC. It codes for CASSPSEQRDQETQYF.

The chain couples TRBV7-9 to TRBJ2-7; 10 nucleotides agree with TRBD2. This CDR3 comprises 19 residues. CDR1 and CDR2 from the germline V gene are SEHNR and FQNEAQ (reference sequence). With V trimmed by 3 bases and J by 5 bases, 19 bases remained unmatched. The DNA for the CDR3 is TGTGCCAGCAGCTTCTGGGGACAGTTTCTAGCGGGAGACCCCCACGAGCAGTACTTC. Protein product: CASSFWGQFLAGDPHEQYF.